Reported below is one T cell receptor (beta chain). The sample comes from a study of blood T cell repertoires in COVID-19. Authors' processing steps: By means of reference gene primer amplification, nucleated cell counts were estimated. TCRdb keeps only in-frame clones here, not all; method: immunoSEQ multiplex PCR. The V and J calls and clone size are taken from that table; D and trimming were inferred from the DNA. This sample yields 30,000 or so clones, of which roughly nine tenths are seen a single time; 9.9% belongs to the top ten. This CDR3 is 14 amino acids long. The junction had 4 bases not matched to a gene; V was cut back by 4 bases and J by 9 bases. Germline V gene lookup returns CDR1 LGHDT and CDR2 YNNKEL (reference sequence).

The sequencing sample was made of peripheral blood. The genes are TRBV3-1 (or the pseudogene TRBV3-2) and TRBJ1-6; TRBD1 agrees at 9 bases. The sequence derives from a human donor with active COVID-19. The donor label of this sample is uncertain. CDR3 residues: CASSPDRGGSPLHF. The DNA for the CDR3 is TGTGCCAGCAGCCCCGACAGGGGGGGTTCACCCCTCCACTTT.